This T cell receptor beta chain comes out of a study of T-cell memory formation after mild COVID-19. Background on the study: TCR clusters largely stayed donor specific. Overall study results and limits: Contracting clones from day 15 to 85 showed balanced CD4/CD8; later expanders favored CD4+. Contracting CD4+ clones lay largely in CM and EM, with CD8+ ones residing in EMRA.

One entry per CDR3 protein results from TCRdb running MiXCR on the 5' RACE reads. The repertoire includes roughly 150,000 distinct CDR3 sequences, more than 13% of them detected once, and around 27% sits in the top ten. In regard to this clonotype: Its antigen is unknown.

The TCR sequence derives from an adult woman who had mild COVID-19 (a few samples of this study predate the infection). Cell type and time point are not known. Specimen: PBMCs or a T cell subset sorted from them (not recorded which).

The CDR3 coding sequence is TGTGCCACCAGCAGCGGGACAGGGGGTTCACCCCTCCACTTT. It codes for CATSSGTGGSPLHF. The rearrangement uses TRBV15 and TRBJ1-6, with 11 nucleotides matching TRBD1. Germline values: CDR1 LNHNV, CDR2 YYDKDF (reference sequence). The CDR3 is 14 amino acids. The trim removed 3 bases at V and 9 bases at J, leaving 1 base unmatched.